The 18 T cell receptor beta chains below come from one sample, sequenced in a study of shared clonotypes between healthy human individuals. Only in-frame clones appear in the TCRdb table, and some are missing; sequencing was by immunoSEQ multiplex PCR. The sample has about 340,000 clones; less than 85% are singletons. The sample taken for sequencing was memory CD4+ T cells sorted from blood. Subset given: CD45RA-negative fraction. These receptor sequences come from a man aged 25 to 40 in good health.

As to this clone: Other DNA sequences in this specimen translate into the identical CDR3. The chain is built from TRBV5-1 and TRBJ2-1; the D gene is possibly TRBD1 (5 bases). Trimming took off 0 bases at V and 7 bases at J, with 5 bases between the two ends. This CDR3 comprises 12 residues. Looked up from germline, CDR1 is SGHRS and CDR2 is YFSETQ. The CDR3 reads CASSLEGNEQFF. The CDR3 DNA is TGCGCCAGCAGCTTGGAGGGGAATGAGCAGTTCTTC.

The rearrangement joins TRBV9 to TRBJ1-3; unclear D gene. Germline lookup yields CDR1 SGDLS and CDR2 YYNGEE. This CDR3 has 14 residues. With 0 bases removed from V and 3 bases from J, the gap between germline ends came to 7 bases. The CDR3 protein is CASSVGGDGNTIYF. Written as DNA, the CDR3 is TGTGCCAGCAGCGTAGGTGGGGATGGAAACACCATATATTTT.

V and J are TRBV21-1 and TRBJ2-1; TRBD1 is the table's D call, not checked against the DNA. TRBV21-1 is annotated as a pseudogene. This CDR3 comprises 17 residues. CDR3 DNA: TGTGCCAGCAGCAGGTATAGGGGGATGGGGCCTAGCAATGAGCAGTTCTTC. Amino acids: CASSRYRGMGPSNEQFF.

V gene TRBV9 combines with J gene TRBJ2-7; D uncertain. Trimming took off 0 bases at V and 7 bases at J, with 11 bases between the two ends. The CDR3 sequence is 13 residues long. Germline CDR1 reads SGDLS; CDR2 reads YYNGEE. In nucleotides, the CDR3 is TGTGCCAGCAGCGTAGGAGTAGGCTTAGAGCAGTACTTC. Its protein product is CASSVGVGLEQYF.

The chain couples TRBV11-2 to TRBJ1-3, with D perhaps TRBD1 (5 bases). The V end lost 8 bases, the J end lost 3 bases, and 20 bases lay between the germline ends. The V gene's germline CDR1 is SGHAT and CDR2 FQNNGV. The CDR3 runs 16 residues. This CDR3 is CASGFTGGGSGNTIYF. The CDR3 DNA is TGTGCCAGCGGTTTCACCGGGGGGGGGAGTGGAAACACCATATATTTT.

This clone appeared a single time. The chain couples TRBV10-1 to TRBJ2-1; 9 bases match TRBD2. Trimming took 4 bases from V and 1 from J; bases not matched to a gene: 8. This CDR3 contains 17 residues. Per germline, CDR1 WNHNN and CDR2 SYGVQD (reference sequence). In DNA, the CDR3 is TGCGCCAGCAGTGGAGGCGGGAGGGCCCGATCCTACAATGAGCAGTTCTTC. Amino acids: CASSGGGRARSYNEQFF.

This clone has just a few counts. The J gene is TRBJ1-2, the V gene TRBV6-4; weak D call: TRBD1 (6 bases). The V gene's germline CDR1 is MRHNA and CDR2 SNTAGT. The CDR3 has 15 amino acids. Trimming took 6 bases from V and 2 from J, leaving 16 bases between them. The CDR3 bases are TGTGCCAGCAGGCTTGCATCCGGGACAAACTATGGCTACACCTTC. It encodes CASRLASGTNYGYTF.

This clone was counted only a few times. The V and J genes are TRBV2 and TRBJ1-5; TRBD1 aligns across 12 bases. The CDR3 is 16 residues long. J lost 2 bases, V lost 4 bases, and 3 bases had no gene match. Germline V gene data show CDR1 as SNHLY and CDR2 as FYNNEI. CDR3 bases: TGTGCCAGCAGTGGGGGACAGGGGGCGGGCAATCAGCCCCAGCATTTT. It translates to CASSGGQGAGNQPQHF.

CDR3 protein: CASKGGRTYEQYF. The CDR3 DNA follows: TGTGCCAGCAAAGGGGGCAGAACCTACGAGCAGTACTTC. This rearrangement joins TRBV6-5 to TRBJ2-7, with 7 bases that match TRBD1. The length of the CDR3 is 13 residues. From germline, CDR1 is MNHEY and CDR2 SVGAGI. The J segment lost 2 bases and the V segment lost 7 bases, leaving 5 bases of the junction unmatched.

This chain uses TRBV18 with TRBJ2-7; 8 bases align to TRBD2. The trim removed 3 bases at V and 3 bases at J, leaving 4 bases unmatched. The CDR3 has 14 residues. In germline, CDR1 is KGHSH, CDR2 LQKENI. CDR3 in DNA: TGTGCCAGCTCACCTGGAGCGGGAGACTACGAGCAGTACTTC. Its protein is CASSPGAGDYEQYF.

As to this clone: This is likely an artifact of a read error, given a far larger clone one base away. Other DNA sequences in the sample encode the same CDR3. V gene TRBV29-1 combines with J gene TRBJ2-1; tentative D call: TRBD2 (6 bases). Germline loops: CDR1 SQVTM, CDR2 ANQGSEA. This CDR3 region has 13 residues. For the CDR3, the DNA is TGCAGCGTTCTCCGGGACTCCGGGGATGAGCAATTCTTC. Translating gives CSVLRDSGDEQFF.

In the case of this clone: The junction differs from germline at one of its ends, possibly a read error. The CDR3 sequence is CASSRSLDFLSGELFF. CDR3 bases: TGTGCTAGCAGCCGTTCCTTGGACTTCCTTTCCGGGGAGCTGTTTTTT. This sequence joins TRBV7-7 and TRBJ2-2; the D gene is possibly TRBD2 (5 bases). This CDR3 spans 16 amino acids. Germline V gives CDR1 SSHAT, CDR2 FNYEAQ (reference sequence).

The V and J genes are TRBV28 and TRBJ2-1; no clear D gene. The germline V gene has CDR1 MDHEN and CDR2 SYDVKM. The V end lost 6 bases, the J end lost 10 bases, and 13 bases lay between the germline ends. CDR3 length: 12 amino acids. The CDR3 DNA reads TGTGCCAGCAGAATAGGTGGCAGGGAGCAGTTCTTC. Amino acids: CASRIGGREQFF.

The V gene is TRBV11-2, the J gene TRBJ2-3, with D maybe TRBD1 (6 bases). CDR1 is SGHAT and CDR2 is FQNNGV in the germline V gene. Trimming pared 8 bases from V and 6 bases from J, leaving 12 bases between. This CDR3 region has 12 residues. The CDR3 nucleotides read TGTGCCAGCGGACGAAGGGGGGATACGCAGTATTTT. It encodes CASGRRGDTQYF.

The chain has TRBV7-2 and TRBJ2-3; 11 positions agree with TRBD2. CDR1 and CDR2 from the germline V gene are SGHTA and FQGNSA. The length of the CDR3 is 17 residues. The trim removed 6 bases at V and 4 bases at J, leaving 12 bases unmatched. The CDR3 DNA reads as TGTGCCAGCAGACCCACTACTAGCGGGAGAGGCGCAGATACGCAGTATTTT. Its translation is CASRPTTSGRGADTQYF.

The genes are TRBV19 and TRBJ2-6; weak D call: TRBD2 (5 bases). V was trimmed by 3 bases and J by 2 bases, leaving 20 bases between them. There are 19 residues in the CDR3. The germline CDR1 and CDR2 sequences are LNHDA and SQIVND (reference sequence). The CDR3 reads CASSMRVIGVDTGANVLTF. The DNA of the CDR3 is TGTGCCAGTAGTATGCGGGTGATTGGGGTCGATACTGGGGCCAACGTCCTGACTTTC.

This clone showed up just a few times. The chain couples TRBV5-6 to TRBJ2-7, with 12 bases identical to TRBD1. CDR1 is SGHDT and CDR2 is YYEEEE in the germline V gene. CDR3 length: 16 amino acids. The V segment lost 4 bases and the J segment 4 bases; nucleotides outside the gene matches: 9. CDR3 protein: CASSADRDRGLYEQYF. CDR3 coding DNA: TGTGCCAGCAGCGCAGACCGGGACAGGGGGCTTTACGAGCAGTACTTC.

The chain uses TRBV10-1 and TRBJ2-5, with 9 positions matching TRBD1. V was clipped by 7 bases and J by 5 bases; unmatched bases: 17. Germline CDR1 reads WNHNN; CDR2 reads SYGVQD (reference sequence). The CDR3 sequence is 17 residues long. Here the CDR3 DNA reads TGCGCCAGCATCAAACCGGGACAGGGACAAGTAGCGGAGACCCAGTACTTC. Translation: CASIKPGQGQVAETQYF.